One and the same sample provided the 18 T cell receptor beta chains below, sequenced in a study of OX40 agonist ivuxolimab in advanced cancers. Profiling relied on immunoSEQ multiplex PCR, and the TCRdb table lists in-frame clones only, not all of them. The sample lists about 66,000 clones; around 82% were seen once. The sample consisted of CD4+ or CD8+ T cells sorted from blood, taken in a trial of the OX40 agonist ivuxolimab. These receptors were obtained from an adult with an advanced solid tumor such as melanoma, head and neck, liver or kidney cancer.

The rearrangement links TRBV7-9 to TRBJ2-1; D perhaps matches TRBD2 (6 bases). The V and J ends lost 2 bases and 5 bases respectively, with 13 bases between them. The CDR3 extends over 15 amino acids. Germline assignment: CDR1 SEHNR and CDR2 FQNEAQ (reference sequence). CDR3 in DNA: TGTGCCAGCAGCTTACGGCGCTCGGGGGACAATGAGCAGTTCTTC. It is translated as CASSLRRSGDNEQFF.

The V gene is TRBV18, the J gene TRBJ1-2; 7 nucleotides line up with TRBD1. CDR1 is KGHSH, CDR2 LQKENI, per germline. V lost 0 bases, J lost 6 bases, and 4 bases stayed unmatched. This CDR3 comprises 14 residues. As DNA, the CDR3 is TGTGCCAGCTCACCACCAGGGGGCAAAGATGGCTACACCTTC. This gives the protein CASSPPGGKDGYTF.

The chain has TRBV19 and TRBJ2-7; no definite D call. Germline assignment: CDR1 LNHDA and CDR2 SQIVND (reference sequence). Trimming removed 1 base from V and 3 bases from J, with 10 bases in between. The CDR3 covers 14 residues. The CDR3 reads CASSIGAANYEQYF. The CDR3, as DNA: TGTGCCAGTAGTATAGGGGCAGCGAACTACGAGCAGTACTTC.

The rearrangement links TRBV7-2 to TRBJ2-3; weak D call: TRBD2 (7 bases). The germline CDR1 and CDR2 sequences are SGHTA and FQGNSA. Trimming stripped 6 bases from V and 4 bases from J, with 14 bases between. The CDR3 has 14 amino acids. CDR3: CASRSGGPSDTQYF. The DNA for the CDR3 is TGTGCCAGCAGGTCGGGGGGCCCCTCAGATACGCAGTATTTT.

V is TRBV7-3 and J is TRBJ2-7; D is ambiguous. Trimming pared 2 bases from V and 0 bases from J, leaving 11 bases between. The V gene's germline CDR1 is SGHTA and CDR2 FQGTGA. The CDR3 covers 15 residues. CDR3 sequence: CASSLLAVPSYEQYF. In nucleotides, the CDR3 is TGTGCCAGCAGCTTATTAGCAGTCCCCTCCTACGAGCAGTACTTC.

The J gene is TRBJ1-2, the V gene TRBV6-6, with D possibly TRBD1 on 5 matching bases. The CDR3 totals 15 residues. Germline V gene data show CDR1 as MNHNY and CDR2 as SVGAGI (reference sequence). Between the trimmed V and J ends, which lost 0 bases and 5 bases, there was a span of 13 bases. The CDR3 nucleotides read TGTGCCAGCAGTTACTCTGCTCAACAGGAATATGGCTACACCTTC. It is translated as CASSYSAQQEYGYTF.

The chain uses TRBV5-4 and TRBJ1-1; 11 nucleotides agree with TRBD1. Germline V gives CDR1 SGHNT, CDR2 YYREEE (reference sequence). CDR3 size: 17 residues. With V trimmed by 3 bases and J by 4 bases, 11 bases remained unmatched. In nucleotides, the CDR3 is TGTGCCAGCAGCTCCCTGGACAGGGGGCGGGCGAGCACTGAAGCTTTCTTT. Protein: CASSSLDRGRASTEAFF.

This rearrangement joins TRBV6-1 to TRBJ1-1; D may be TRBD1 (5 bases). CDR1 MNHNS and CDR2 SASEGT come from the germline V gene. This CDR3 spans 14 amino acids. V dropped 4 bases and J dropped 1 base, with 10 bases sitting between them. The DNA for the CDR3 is TGTGCCAGCAGTGCCAGGGACGGGAACACTGAAGCTTTCTTT. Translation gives CASSARDGNTEAFF.

The CDR3 region is CASSYTRTGPNEKLFF. For the CDR3, the DNA is TGCGCCAGCAGCTATACCCGGACAGGGCCTAATGAAAAACTGTTTTTT. The chain recombines TRBV5-1 with TRBJ1-4; 8 bases match TRBD1. The CDR3 is 16 residues long. V lost 3 bases and J lost 3; bases outside the gene matches: 7. The germline V gene has CDR1 SGHRS and CDR2 YFSETQ.

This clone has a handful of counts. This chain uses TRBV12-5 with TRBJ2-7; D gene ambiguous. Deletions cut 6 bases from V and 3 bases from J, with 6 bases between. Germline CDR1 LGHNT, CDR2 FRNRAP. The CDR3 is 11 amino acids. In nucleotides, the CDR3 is TGTGCTAGTGGCCAGAACTACGAGCAGTACTTC. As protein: CASGQNYEQYF.

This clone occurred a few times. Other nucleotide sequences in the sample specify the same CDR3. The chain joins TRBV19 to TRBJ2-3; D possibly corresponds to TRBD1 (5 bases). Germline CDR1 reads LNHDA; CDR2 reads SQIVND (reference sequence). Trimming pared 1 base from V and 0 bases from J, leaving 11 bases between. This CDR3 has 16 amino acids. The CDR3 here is CASSIVGLTSTDTQYF. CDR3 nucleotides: TGTGCCAGTAGTATAGTGGGGCTTACTAGCACAGATACGCAGTATTTT.

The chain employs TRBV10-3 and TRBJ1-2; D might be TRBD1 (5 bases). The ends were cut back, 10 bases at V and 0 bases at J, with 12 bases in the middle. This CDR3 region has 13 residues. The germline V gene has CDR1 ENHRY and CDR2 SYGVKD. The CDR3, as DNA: TGTGCCACCAGCCCAGGGACTAACTATGGCTACACCTTC. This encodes CATSPGTNYGYTF.

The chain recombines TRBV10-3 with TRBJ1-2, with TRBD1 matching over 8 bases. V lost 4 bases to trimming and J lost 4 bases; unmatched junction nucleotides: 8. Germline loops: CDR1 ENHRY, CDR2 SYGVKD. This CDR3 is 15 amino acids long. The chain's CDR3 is CAISAVGQGIYGYTF. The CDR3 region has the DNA TGTGCCATCAGTGCCGTTGGACAGGGAATCTATGGCTACACCTTC.

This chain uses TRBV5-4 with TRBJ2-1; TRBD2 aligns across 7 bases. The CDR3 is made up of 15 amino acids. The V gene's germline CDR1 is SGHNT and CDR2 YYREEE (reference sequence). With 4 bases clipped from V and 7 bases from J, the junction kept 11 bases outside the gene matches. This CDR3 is CASSPGGMSWNEQFF. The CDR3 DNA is TGTGCCAGCAGCCCCGGGGGGATGTCTTGGAATGAGCAGTTCTTC.

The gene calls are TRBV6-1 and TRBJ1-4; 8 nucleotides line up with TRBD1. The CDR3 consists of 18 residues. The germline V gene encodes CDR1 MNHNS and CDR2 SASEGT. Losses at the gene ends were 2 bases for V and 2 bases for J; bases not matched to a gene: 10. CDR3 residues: CASSESPAGGITNEKLFF. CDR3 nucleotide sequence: TGTGCCAGCAGTGAAAGCCCGGCAGGGGGCATCACTAATGAAAAACTGTTTTTT.

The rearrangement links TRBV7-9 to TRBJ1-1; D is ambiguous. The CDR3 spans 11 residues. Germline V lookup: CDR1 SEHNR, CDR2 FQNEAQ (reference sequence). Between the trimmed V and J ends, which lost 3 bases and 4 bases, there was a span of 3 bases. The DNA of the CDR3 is TGTGCCAGCAGCTTTTCCACTGAAGCTTTCTTT. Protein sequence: CASSFSTEAFF.

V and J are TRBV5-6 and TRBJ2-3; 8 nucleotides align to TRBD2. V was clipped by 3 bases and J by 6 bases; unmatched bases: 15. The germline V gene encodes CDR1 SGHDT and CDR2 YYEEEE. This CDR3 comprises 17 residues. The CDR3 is CASSWTGTRRANDTQYF. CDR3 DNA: TGTGCCAGCAGCTGGACCGGGACTAGACGTGCGAATGATACGCAGTATTTT.

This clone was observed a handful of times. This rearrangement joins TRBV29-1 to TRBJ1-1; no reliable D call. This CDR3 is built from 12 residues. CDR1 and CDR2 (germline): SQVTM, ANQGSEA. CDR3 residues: CGGAERNTEAFF. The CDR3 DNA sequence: TGCGGAGGAGCTGAGAGGAACACTGAAGCTTTCTTT.